Below, 10 T cell receptor beta chains from the same sample are listed, as sequenced in a study of beta chain features in type 1 diabetes. Since all of the isolated RNA was reverse transcribed, expressed TCRB transcripts were what got sequenced. The assay was immunoSEQ multiplex PCR, and TCRdb's table has in-frame clones only and misses some. Among several thousand clones, approximately 78% were seen once, and the ten largest hold 1.3% to 1.5%. Sample: Tregs from blood. The receptors stem from a woman between 18 and 29 years old in good health.

The chain recombines TRBV2 with TRBJ1-1, with 8 bases lining up with TRBD1. V dropped 5 bases and J dropped 5; count of bases not matched to a gene: 13. The CDR3 has 16 amino acids. Germline-derived CDR1 and CDR2 are SNHLY and FYNNEI. The CDR3 nucleotides read TGTGCCAGCAGTTACTGGACAGGGTTGATGTCGACTGAAGCTTTCTTT. Protein product: CASSYWTGLMSTEAFF.

The rearrangement links TRBV5-1 to TRBJ2-5; 9 bases map to TRBD1. This CDR3 contains 13 residues. In germline, CDR1 is SGHRS, CDR2 YFSETQ. J lost 5 bases, V lost 4 bases, and 3 bases had no gene match. The CDR3 DNA reads as TGCGCCAGCAGCCCACAGGGGGCGGAGACCCAGTACTTC. It codes for CASSPQGAETQYF.

The chain has TRBV11-2 and TRBJ2-7; tentative D call: TRBD2 (6 bases). CDR1 is SGHAT and CDR2 is FQNNGV in the germline V gene. V was cut by 5 bases and J by 7 bases, with 12 bases left in between. The CDR3 spans 12 residues. The DNA of the CDR3 is TGTGCCAGCAGCGCCCTGGCGGGGGAGCAGTACTTC. Its protein is CASSALAGEQYF.

The V gene is TRBV19, the J gene TRBJ2-1; tentatively, D is TRBD2 (6 bases). This CDR3 comprises 14 residues. Looked up from germline, CDR1 is LNHDA and CDR2 is SQIVND (reference sequence). V gave up 3 bases and J gave up 8 bases, with 14 bases separating them. CDR3 nucleotide sequence: TGTGCCAGTAGTATTAGCTGGAGGGCCCATGAGCAGTTCTTC. This gives the protein CASSISWRAHEQFF.

The rearrangement links TRBV28 to TRBJ1-2; weak D call: TRBD1 (6 bases). V dropped 7 bases and J dropped 5 bases, with 11 bases sitting between them. The germline V gene encodes CDR1 MDHEN and CDR2 SYDVKM. There are 12 residues in the CDR3. DNA for the CDR3: TGTGCCAGCAATACAGGGATTTATGGCTACACCTTC. Amino acids: CASNTGIYGYTF.

The rearrangement links TRBV7-9 to TRBJ1-1; TRBD1 agrees at 8 bases. J lost 6 bases, V lost 5 bases, and 8 bases had no gene match. The CDR3 is 14 amino acids. Germline V gene lookup returns CDR1 SEHNR and CDR2 FQNEAQ (reference sequence). The CDR3 sequence: CASSPQGALSEAFF. CDR3 coding DNA: TGTGCCAGCAGCCCGCAGGGGGCGCTTTCTGAAGCTTTCTTT.

The chain carries TRBV11-2 and TRBJ2-1; TRBD2 agrees at 10 bases. The CDR3 loop spans 15 amino acids. V lost 5 bases and J lost 4; bases outside the gene matches: 5. Germline CDR1 reads SGHAT; CDR2 reads FQNNGV. CDR3 in DNA: TGTGCCAGCAGCCCTCTAGCGGGAGCGTACAATGAGCAGTTCTTC. Encoded protein: CASSPLAGAYNEQFF.

Here the CDR3 reads CSVAGQGANQYF. The DNA for the CDR3 is TGCAGCGTGGCGGGACAGGGGGCGAATCAGTACTTC. The chain links TRBV29-1 to TRBJ2-7; 12 nucleotides line up with TRBD1. The CDR3 has 12 residues. V was pared by 6 bases and J by 10 bases, with 7 bases of the junction left unmatched. Germline V gives CDR1 SQVTM, CDR2 ANQGSEA.

This clone is a singleton in its sample. The sample carries other DNA sequences with the same CDR3. This sequence joins TRBV2 and TRBJ1-1, with 9 nucleotides matching TRBD1. The germline V gene encodes CDR1 SNHLY and CDR2 FYNNEI. V lost 8 bases to trimming and J lost 3 bases; unmatched junction nucleotides: 4. This CDR3 region has 13 residues. CDR3 region: CASERDRDTEAFF. The CDR3 DNA reads as TGTGCCAGCGAGCGGGACAGGGACACTGAAGCTTTCTTT.

The J gene is TRBJ1-6, the V gene TRBV7-2; D remains ambiguous. Trimming pared 2 bases from V and 9 bases from J, leaving 14 bases between. The CDR3 is 15 amino acids. Germline values: CDR1 SGHTA, CDR2 FQGNSA. CDR3 sequence (DNA): TGTGCCAGCAGCTTATGGTCGTCCCGGGGTTCACCCCTCCACTTT. Its translation is CASSLWSSRGSPLHF.